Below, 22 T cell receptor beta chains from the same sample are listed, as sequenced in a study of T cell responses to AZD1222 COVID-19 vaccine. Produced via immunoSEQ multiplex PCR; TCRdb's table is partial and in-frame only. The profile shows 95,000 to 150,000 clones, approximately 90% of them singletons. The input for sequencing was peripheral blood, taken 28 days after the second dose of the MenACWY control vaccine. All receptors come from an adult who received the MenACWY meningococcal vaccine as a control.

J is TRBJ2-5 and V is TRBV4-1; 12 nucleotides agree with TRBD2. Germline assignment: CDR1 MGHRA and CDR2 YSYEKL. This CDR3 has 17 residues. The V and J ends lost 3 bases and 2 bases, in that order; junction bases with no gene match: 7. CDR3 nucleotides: TGCGCCAGCAGCCATACAGGGACTAGCGGGCCTCAAGAGACCCAGTACTTC. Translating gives CASSHTGTSGPQETQYF.

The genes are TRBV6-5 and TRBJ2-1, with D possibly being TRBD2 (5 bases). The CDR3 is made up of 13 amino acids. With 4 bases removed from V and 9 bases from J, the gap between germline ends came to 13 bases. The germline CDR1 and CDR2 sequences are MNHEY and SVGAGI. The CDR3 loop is CASSLINRGEQFF. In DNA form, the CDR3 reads TGTGCCAGCAGTTTAATAAACCGGGGTGAGCAGTTCTTC.

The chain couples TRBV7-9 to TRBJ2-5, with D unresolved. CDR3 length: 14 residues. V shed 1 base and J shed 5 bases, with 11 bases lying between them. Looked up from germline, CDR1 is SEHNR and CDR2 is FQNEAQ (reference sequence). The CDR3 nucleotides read TGTGCCAGCAGCTTAGGTCTTGTTTCGGAGACCCAGTACTTC. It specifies CASSLGLVSETQYF.

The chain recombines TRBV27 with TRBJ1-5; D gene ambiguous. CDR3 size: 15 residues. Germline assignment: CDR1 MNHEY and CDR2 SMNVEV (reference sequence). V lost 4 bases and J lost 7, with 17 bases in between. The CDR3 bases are TGTGCCAGCAGTTCCCTCAGCGGGCTTGTGCAGCCCCAGCATTTT. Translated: CASSSLSGLVQPQHF.

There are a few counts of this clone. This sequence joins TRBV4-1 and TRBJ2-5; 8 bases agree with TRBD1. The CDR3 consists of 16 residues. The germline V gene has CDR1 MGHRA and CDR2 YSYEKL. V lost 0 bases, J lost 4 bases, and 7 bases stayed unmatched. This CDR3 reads CASSQDTGQGGETQYF. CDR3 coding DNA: TGCGCCAGCAGCCAAGATACCGGACAGGGCGGAGAGACCCAGTACTTC.

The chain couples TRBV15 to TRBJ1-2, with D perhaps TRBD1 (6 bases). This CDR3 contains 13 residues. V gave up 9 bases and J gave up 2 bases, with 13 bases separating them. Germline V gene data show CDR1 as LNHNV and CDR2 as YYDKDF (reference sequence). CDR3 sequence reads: CATSNDRNYGYTF. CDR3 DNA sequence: TGTGCCACTTCAAATGACAGGAACTATGGCTACACCTTC.

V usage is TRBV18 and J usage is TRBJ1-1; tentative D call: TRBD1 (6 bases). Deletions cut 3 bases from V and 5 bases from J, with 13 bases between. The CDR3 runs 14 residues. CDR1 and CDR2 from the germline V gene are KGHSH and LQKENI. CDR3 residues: CASSPRAGETEAFF. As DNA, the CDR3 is TGTGCCAGCTCACCTAGGGCAGGGGAAACTGAAGCTTTCTTT.

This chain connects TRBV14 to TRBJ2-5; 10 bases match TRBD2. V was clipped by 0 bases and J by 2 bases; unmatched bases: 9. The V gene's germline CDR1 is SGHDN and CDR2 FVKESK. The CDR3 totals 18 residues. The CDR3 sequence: CASSQDLVAGGRQETQYF. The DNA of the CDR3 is TGTGCCAGCAGCCAAGATCTTGTAGCGGGGGGCCGGCAAGAGACCCAGTACTTC. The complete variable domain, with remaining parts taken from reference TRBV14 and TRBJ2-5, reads EAGVTQFPSHSVIEKGQTVTLRCDPISGHDNLYWYRRVMGKEIKFLLHFVKESKQDESGMPNNRFLAERTGGTYSTLKVQPAELEDSGVYFCASSQDLVAGGRQETQYFGPGTRLLVL.

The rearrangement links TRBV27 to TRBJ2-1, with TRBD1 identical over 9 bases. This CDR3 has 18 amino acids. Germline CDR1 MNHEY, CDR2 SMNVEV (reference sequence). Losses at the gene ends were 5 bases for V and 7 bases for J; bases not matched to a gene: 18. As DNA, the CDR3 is TGTGCCAGCAGTCCTCTCAACTCCAAACAGGGGGCGGGTAATGAGCAGTTCTTC. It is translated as CASSPLNSKQGAGNEQFF.

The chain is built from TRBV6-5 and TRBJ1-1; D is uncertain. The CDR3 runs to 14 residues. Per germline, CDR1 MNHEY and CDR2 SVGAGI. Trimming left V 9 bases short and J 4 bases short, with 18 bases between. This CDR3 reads CASLRSVMGTEAFF. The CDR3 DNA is TGTGCCAGTCTACGTTCGGTTATGGGCACTGAAGCTTTCTTT.

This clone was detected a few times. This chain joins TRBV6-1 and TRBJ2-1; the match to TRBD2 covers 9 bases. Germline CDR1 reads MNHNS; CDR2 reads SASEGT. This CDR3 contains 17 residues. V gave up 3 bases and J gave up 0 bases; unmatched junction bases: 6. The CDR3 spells CASSEASGTISYNEQFF. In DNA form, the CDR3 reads TGTGCCAGCAGTGAGGCTAGCGGGACTATCTCCTACAATGAGCAGTTCTTC.

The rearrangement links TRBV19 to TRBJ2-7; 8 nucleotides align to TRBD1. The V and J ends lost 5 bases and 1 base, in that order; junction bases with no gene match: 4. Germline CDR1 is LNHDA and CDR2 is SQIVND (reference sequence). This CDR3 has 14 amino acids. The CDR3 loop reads CASSAGQGSYEQYF. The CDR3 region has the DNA TGTGCCAGTAGTGCTGGACAGGGTTCCTACGAGCAGTACTTC.

The CDR3 reads CASSQDGGLGQETQYF. In nucleotides, the CDR3 is TGTGCCAGCAGCCAAGATGGGGGGCTAGGCCAAGAGACCCAGTACTTC. The chain carries TRBV4-2 and TRBJ2-5; D may correspond to TRBD1 or TRBD2 (6 bases each). This CDR3 is built from 16 residues. Trimming pared 0 bases from V and 1 base from J, leaving 12 bases between. Germline V gene sequence: CDR1 LGHNA, CDR2 YNFKEQ.

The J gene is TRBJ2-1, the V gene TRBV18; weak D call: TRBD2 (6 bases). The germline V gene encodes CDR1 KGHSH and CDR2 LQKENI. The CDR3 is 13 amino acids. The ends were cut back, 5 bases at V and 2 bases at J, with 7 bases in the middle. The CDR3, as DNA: TGTGCCAGCTCATCGGGGGCCTACAATGAGCAGTTCTTC. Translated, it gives CASSSGAYNEQFF. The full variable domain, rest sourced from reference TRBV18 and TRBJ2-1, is NAGVMQNPRHLVRRRGQEARLRCSPMKGHSHVYWYRQLPEEGLKFMVYLQKENIIDESGMPKERFSAEFPKEGPSILRIQQVVRGDSAAYFCASSSGAYNEQFFGPGTRLTVL.

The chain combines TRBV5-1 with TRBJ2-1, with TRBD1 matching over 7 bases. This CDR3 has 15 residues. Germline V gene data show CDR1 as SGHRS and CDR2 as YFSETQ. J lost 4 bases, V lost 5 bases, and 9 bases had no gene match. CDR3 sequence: CASRRRDSSYNEQFF. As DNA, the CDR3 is TGCGCCAGCAGACGCCGGGACAGTTCTTACAATGAGCAGTTCTTC.

CDR3 loop: CAWSVDGRPQHF. DNA for the CDR3: TGTGCCTGGAGTGTTGATGGTAGGCCCCAGCATTTT. This chain connects TRBV30 to TRBJ1-5; D remains ambiguous. Deletions cut 0 bases from V and 9 bases from J, with 9 bases between. CDR3 length: 12 residues. From germline, CDR1 is GTSNPN and CDR2 SVGIG (reference sequence).

CDR3 sequence (DNA): TGTGCCACCAGTGAGGGGAGGAACACTGAAGCTTTCTTT. This gives the protein CATSEGRNTEAFF. This rearrangement joins TRBV24-1 to TRBJ1-1; D unresolved. Per germline, CDR1 KGHDR and CDR2 SFDVKD. Trimming shortened V by 4 bases and J by 1 base, and 6 bases separated the two germline ends. CDR3 length equals 13 residues.

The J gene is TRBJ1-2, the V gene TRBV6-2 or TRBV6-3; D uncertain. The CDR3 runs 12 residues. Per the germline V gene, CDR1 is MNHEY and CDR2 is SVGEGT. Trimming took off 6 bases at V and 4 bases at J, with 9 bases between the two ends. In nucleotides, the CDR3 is TGTGCCAGCAGCGATAACCCCTATGGCTACACCTTC. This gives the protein CASSDNPYGYTF.

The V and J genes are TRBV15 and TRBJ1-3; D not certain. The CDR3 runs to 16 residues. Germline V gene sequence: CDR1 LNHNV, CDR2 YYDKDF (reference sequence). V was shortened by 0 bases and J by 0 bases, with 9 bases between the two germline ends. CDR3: CATSRDPANSGNTIYF. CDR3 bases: TGTGCCACCAGCAGAGATCCAGCCAACTCTGGAAACACCATATATTTT.

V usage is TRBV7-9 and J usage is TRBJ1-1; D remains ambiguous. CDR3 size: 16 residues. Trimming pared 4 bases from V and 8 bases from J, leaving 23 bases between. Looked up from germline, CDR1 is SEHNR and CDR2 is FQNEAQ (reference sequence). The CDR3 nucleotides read TGTGCCAGCAGCTCCCCCCCGAGCAGGCCCAAGACGGAAGCTTTCTTT. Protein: CASSSPPSRPKTEAFF.

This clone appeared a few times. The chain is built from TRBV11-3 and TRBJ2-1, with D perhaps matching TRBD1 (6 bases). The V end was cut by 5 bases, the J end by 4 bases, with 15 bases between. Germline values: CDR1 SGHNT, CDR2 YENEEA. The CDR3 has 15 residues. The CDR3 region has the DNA TGTGCCAGCAGCCCGCAAAGGACAGCATACAATGAGCAGTTCTTC. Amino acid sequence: CASSPQRTAYNEQFF.

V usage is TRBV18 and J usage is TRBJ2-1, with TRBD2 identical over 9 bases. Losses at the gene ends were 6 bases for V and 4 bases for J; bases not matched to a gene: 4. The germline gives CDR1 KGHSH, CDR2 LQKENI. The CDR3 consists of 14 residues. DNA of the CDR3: TGTGCCAGCTCGCCGGCGGGAGGGTACAATGAGCAGTTCTTC. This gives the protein CASSPAGGYNEQFF.